This T cell receptor (beta chain) was identified during a study of control samples from healthy donors and cancer patients. Data came from immunoSEQ multiplex PCR; TCRdb stores just in-frame clones and leaves some out. This repertoire shows 24,000 or so clones, approximately 85% found once; its top ten account for approximately 40%. The CDR3 is 12 residues long. Trimming cost V 3 bases and J 3 bases, with 6 bases left between them. This clonotype was obtained from a man in his 60s with head and neck cancer. The sequencing sample was made of PBMCs. This chain joins TRBV12-3 or TRBV12-4 and TRBJ2-7; D gene unclear. CDR3 nucleotide sequence: TGTGCCAGCAGTTTGGGCTACTACGAGCAGTACTTC. It is translated as CASSLGYYEQYF.